The 13 T cell receptor beta chains below all came from one sample that was sequenced in a study of CD8 T cells in ankylosing spondylitis. Study outcomes and limitations: Ankylosing spondylitis blood appeared to be characterized by a TCR beta motif of 8 or 9 highly homologous variants.

TCRdb ran MiXCR on the 5' RACE reads and lists one entry per CDR3 protein. The data show about 540,000 distinct CDR3 sequences, approximately 11% seen once. Their antigens remain unidentified. Sequencing used blood, either unsorted or a sorted T cell fraction (not recorded which). These receptor sequences come from a male donor with ankylosing spondylitis.

The chain carries TRBV7-9 and TRBJ2-7; TRBD1 is a possible D gene (7 bases). V gave up 10 bases and J gave up 4 bases, with 11 bases separating them. This CDR3 is 11 amino acids long. Looked up from germline, CDR1 is SEHNR and CDR2 is FQNEAQ (reference sequence). This CDR3 is CANPGGYEQYF. CDR3 bases: TGTGCCAATCCAGGGGGGTACGAGCAGTACTTC.

The V gene is TRBV24-1, the J gene TRBJ2-1, with unresolved D. Germline values: CDR1 KGHDR, CDR2 SFDVKD. The V and J ends lost 4 bases and 4 bases respectively, with 10 bases between them. This CDR3 has 14 residues. The CDR3 reads CATSEVDKYNEQFF. Written as DNA, the CDR3 is TGTGCCACCAGTGAGGTCGACAAGTACAATGAGCAGTTCTTC.

This rearrangement joins TRBV25-1 to TRBJ2-1; 9 positions match TRBD2. This CDR3 is 16 amino acids long. CDR1 and CDR2 (germline): MGHDK, SYGVNS. The V gene end was trimmed by 4 bases and the J gene end by 8 bases; junction bases not matched to a gene: 12. CDR3 loop: CASSAPFAGGVDEQFF. For the CDR3, the DNA is TGTGCCAGCAGTGCACCCTTCGCGGGAGGGGTTGATGAGCAGTTCTTC.

V usage is TRBV5-1 and J usage is TRBJ2-5; 15 nucleotides agree with TRBD2. V lost 4 bases, J lost 3 bases, and 4 bases stayed unmatched. Germline values: CDR1 SGHRS, CDR2 YFSETQ. This CDR3 contains 16 residues. CDR3: CASSPGLAGGEETQYF. CDR3 bases: TGCGCCAGCAGCCCGGGACTAGCGGGAGGAGAAGAGACCCAGTACTTC. The variable domain in full, completed from reference TRBV5-1 and TRBJ2-5, reads KAGVTQTPRYLIKTRGQQVTLSCSPISGHRSVSWYQQTPGQGLQFLFEYFSETQRNKGNFPGRFSGRQFSNSRSEMNVSTLELGDSALYLCASSPGLAGGEETQYFGPGTRLLVL.

This rearrangement joins TRBV5-8 to TRBJ2-3, with D perhaps matching TRBD1 (5 bases). The CDR3 is made up of 16 amino acids. Germline assignment: CDR1 SGHTS and CDR2 YDEGEE. The V end lost 4 bases, the J end lost 4 bases, and 19 bases lay between the germline ends. The CDR3, as DNA: TGTGCCAGCAGCGTCCTGACAGCAAGGATTGCAGATACGCAGTATTTT. It encodes CASSVLTARIADTQYF.

This clonotype has more than one count but fewer than ten. The chain employs TRBV12-3 or TRBV12-4 and TRBJ2-1; 8 bases are a match to TRBD2. The CDR3 totals 12 residues. V dropped 6 bases and J dropped 10; count of bases not matched to a gene: 5. The CDR3 here is CASRWTSMEQFF. CDR3 in DNA: TGTGCCAGCAGGTGGACTAGCATGGAGCAGTTCTTC.

In this sample, this clonotype turned up a few times. The rearrangement uses TRBV11-2 and TRBJ1-1; no clear D. The CDR3 sequence is 11 residues long. Germline CDR1 reads SGHAT; CDR2 reads FQNNGV. V was clipped by 6 bases and J by 2 bases, with 4 bases between them. Written as DNA, the CDR3 is TGTGCCAGCAGGTATAACACTGAAGCTTTCTTT. This encodes CASRYNTEAFF.

This clonotype occurred a few times. CDR3 sequence: CASSLGAGENYGYTF. The DNA for the CDR3 is TGCGCCAGCAGCTTGGGGGCAGGGGAGAACTATGGCTACACCTTC. The chain has TRBV5-1 and TRBJ1-2, with D maybe TRBD1 (6 bases). Germline CDR1 reads SGHRS; CDR2 reads YFSETQ. This CDR3 is 15 amino acids long. V lost 0 bases and J lost 2, with 11 bases in between. Variable domain in full (rest from reference TRBV5-1 and TRBJ1-2): KAGVTQTPRYLIKTRGQQVTLSCSPISGHRSVSWYQQTPGQGLQFLFEYFSETQRNKGNFPGRFSGRQFSNSRSEMNVSTLELGDSALYLCASSLGAGENYGYTFGSGTRLTVV.

There are a few counts of this clonotype. The V gene is TRBV12-3 or TRBV12-4, the J gene TRBJ1-5, with 8 bases lining up with TRBD1. The CDR3 is 17 amino acids. V dropped 7 bases and J dropped 5; count of bases not matched to a gene: 16. CDR3 sequence reads: CASNFLTGTGYHQPQHF. For the CDR3, the DNA is TGTGCCAGCAATTTTTTGACCGGGACAGGTTATCATCAGCCCCAGCATTTT.

V is TRBV11-2 and J is TRBJ1-5, with 10 bases that match TRBD1. This CDR3 is built from 14 residues. The J segment lost 6 bases and the V segment lost 3 bases, leaving 2 bases of the junction unmatched. Germline V gene data show CDR1 as SGHAT and CDR2 as FQNNGV. The CDR3 DNA follows: TGTGCCAGCAGCTTGGGGACAGGGGTTCAGCCCCAGCATTTT. Its protein is CASSLGTGVQPQHF.

This clonotype was observed a handful of times. This rearrangement joins TRBV5-1 to TRBJ2-5; perhaps TRBD1 as D (6 bases). Germline CDR1 reads SGHRS; CDR2 reads YFSETQ. This CDR3 is 16 amino acids long. V lost 1 base and J lost 0, with 13 bases in between. The CDR3 protein is CASSLSSGTHQETQYF. The CDR3 coding sequence is TGCGCCAGCAGCTTGTCTTCCGGGACACACCAAGAGACCCAGTACTTC. The full variable domain, its missing parts supplied by reference TRBV5-1 and TRBJ2-5, is KAGVTQTPRYLIKTRGQQVTLSCSPISGHRSVSWYQQTPGQGLQFLFEYFSETQRNKGNFPGRFSGRQFSNSRSEMNVSTLELGDSALYLCASSLSSGTHQETQYFGPGTRLLVL.

There are many counts of this clonotype. V usage is TRBV29-1 and J usage is TRBJ2-1, with TRBD2 identical over 8 bases. CDR1 and CDR2 from the germline V gene are SQVTM and ANQGSEA. This CDR3 region has 13 residues. V gave up 6 bases and J gave up 7 bases; unmatched junction bases: 8. The CDR3 DNA reads TGCAGCGTGGTCCCGGGACTAGTAAATGAGCAGTTCTTC. This sequence encodes CSVVPGLVNEQFF.

This clonotype occurred a few times. This chain links TRBV20-1 with TRBJ2-2; 11 bases are shared with TRBD1. The V segment lost 3 bases and the J segment 6 bases; nucleotides outside the gene matches: 0. In germline, CDR1 is DFQATT, CDR2 SNEGSKA (reference sequence). CDR3 length equals 13 residues. This CDR3 reads CSARDRGPGELFF. The CDR3 nucleotides are TGCAGTGCTAGGGACAGGGGGCCCGGGGAGCTGTTTTTT.